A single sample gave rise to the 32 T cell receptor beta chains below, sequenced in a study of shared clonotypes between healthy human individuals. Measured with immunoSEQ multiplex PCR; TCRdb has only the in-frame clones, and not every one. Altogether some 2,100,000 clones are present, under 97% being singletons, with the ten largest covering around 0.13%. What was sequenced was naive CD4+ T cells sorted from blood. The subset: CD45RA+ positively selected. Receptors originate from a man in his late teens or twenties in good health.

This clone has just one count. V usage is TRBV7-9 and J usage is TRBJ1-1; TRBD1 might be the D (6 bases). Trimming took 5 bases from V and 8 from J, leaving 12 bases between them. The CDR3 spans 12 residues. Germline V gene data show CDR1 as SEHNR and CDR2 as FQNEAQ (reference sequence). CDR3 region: CASSPSGAEAFF. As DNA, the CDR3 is TGTGCCAGCAGCCCGTCAGGGGCCGAAGCTTTCTTT.

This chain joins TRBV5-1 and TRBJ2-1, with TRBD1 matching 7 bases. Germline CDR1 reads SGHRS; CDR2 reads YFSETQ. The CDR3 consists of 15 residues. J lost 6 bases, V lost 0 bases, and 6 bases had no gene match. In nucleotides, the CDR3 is TGCGCCAGCAGCTTGGAGGGGGCTCCACCCAATGAGCAGTTCTTC. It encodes CASSLEGAPPNEQFF.

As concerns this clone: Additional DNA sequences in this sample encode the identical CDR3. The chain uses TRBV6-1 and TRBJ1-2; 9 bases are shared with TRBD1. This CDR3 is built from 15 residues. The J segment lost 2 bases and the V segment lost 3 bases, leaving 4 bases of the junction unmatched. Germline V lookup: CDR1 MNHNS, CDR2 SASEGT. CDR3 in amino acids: CASSEGTGNNYGYTF. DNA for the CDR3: TGTGCCAGCAGTGAGGGGACAGGGAACAACTATGGCTACACCTTC.

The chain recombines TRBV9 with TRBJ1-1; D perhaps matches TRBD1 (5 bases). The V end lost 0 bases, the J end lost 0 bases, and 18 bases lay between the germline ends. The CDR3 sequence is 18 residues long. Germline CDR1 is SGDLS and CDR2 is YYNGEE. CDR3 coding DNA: TGTGCCAGCAGCGTAGATGGGGGTGATTTAGGGTTGAACACTGAAGCTTTCTTT. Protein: CASSVDGGDLGLNTEAFF. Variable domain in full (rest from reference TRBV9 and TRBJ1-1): DSGVTQTPKHLITATGQRVTLRCSPRSGDLSVYWYQQSLDQGLQFLIQYYNGEERAKGNILERFSAQQFPDLHSELNLSSLELGDSALYFCASSVDGGDLGLNTEAFFGQGTRLTVV.

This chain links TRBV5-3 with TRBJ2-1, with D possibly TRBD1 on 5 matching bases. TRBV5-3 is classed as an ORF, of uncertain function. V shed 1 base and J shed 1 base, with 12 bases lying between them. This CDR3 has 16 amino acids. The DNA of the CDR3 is TGTGCCAGAAGCTTGCCGCAGGGCCTTTCCTACAATGAGCAGTTCTTC. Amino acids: CARSLPQGLSYNEQFF.

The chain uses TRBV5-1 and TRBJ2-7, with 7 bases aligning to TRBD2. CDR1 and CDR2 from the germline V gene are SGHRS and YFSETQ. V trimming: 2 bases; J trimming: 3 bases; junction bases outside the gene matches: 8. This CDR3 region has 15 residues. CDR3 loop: CASSFGTSAIYEQYF. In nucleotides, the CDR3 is TGCGCCAGCAGCTTCGGTACTAGCGCGATCTACGAGCAGTACTTC.

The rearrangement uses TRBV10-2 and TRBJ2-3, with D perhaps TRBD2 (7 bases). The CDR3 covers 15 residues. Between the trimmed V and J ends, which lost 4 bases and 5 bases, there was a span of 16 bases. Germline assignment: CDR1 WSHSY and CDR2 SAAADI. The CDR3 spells CASSGAGARGDTQYF. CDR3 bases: TGCGCCAGCAGTGGGGCGGGGGCTAGGGGAGATACGCAGTATTTT.

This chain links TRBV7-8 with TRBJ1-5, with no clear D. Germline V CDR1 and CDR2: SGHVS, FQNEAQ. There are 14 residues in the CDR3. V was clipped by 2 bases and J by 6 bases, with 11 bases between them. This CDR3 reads CASSLLSESQPQHF. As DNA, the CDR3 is TGTGCCAGCAGCTTACTGAGCGAGAGTCAGCCCCAGCATTTT.

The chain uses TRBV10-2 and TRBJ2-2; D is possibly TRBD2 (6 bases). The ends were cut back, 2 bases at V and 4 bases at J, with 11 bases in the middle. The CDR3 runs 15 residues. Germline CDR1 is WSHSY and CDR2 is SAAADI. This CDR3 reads CASSEPGLLTGELFF. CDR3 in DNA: TGCGCCAGCAGTGAGCCGGGACTCCTCACCGGGGAGCTGTTTTTT.

CDR3 residues: CASSKAGPKNTGELFF. DNA for the CDR3: TGTGCCAGCAGCAAAGCCGGACCCAAGAACACCGGGGAGCTGTTTTTT. The chain has TRBV21-1 and TRBJ2-2. TRBV21-1 is a documented pseudogene. The CDR3 runs to 16 residues.

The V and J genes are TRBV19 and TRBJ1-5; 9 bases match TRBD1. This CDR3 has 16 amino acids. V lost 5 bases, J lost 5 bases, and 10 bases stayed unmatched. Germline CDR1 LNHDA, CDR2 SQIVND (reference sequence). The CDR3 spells CASSGPGTGTHQPQHF. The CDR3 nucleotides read TGTGCCAGTAGTGGACCCGGGACAGGGACTCATCAGCCCCAGCATTTT.

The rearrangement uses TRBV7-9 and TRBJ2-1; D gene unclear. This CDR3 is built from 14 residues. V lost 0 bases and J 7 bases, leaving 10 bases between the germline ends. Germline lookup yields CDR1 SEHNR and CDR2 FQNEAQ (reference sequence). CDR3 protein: CASSLASSLNEQFF. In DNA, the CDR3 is TGTGCCAGCAGCTTAGCTTCTAGTTTGAATGAGCAGTTCTTC.

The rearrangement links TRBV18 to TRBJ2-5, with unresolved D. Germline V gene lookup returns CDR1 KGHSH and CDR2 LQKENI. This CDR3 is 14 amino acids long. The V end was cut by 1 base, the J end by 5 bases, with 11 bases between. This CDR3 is CASSPLADGETQYF. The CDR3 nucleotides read TGTGCCAGCTCACCACTGGCGGACGGGGAGACCCAGTACTTC.

The CDR3 sequence is CASSLSRDRGQETQYF. The CDR3 coding sequence is TGTGCCAGCAGCTTAAGTCGGGACAGGGGTCAAGAGACCCAGTACTTC. This sequence joins TRBV7-3 and TRBJ2-5; 10 bases map to TRBD1. This CDR3 comprises 16 residues. CDR1 and CDR2 from the germline V gene are SGHTA and FQGTGA. J gave up 2 bases and V 1 base, and 4 bases lay outside the gene matches.

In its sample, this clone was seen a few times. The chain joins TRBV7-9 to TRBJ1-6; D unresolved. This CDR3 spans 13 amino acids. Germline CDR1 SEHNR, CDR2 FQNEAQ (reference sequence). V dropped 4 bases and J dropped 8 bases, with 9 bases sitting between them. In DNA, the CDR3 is TGTGCCAGCAGCTCTGAGGGCGATTCACCCCTCCACTTT. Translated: CASSSEGDSPLHF.

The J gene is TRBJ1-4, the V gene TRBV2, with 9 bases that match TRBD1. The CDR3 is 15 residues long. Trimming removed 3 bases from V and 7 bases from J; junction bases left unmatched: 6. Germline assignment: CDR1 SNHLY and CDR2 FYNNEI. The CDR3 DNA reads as TGTGCCAGCAGTGACCGGGACAGGGCCACTGAAAAACTGTTTTTT. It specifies CASSDRDRATEKLFF.

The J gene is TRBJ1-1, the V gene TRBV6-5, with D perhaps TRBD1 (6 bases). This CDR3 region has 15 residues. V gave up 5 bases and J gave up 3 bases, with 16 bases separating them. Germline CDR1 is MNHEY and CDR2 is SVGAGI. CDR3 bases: TGTGCCAGCAGTCGTAGAGGGGGATCAGACACTGAAGCTTTCTTT. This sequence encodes CASSRRGGSDTEAFF.

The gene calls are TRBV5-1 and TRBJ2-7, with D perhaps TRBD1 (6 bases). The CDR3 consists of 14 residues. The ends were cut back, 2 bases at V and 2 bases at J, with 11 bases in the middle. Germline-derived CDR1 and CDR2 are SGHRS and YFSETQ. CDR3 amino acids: CASSFDRPPYEQYF. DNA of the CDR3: TGCGCCAGCAGCTTTGACAGGCCCCCCTACGAGCAGTACTTC.

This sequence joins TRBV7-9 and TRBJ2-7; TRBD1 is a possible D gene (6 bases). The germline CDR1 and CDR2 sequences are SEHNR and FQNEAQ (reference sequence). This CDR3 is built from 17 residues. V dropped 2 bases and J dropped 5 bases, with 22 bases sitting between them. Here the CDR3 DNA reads TGTGCCAGCAGCTTAATTGTAAAACAGGGTAATCGTAACGAGCAGTACTTC. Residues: CASSLIVKQGNRNEQYF.

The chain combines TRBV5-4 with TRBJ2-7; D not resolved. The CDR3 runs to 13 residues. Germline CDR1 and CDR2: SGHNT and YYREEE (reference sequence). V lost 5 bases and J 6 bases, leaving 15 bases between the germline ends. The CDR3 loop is CASRRSSVSEQYF. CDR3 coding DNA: TGTGCCAGCAGACGAAGTTCAGTGTCCGAGCAGTACTTC. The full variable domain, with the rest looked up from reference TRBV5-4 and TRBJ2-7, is ETGVTQSPTHLIKTRGQQVTLRCSSQSGHNTVSWYQQALGQGPQFIFQYYREEENGRGNFPPRFSGLQFPNYSSELNVNALELDDSALYLCASRRSSVSEQYFGPGTRLTVT.

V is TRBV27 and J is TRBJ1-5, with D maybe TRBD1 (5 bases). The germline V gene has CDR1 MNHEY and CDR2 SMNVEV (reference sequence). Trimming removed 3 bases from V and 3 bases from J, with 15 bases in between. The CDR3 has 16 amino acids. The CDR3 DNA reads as TGTGCCAGCAGTTTTGGAGGGACGGGTAACAATCAGCCCCAGCATTTT. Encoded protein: CASSFGGTGNNQPQHF.

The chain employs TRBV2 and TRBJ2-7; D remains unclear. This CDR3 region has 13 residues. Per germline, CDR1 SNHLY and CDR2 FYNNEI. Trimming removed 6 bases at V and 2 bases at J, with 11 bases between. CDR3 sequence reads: CASRKDGTYEQYF. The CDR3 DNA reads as TGTGCCAGCAGAAAGGACGGAACCTACGAGCAGTACTTC.

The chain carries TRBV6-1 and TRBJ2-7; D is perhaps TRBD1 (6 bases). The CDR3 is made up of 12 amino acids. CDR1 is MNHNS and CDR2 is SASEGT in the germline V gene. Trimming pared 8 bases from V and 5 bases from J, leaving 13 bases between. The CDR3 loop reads CASLGRGHEQYF. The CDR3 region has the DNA TGTGCCAGCCTTGGCAGGGGCCACGAGCAGTACTTC.

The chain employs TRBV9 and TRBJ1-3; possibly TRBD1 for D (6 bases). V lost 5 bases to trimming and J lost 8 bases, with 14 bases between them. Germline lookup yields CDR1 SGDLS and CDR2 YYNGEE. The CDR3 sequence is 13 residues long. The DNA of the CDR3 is TGTGCCAGCAGTGGGTGGAGGGGGGACACCATATATTTT. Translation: CASSGWRGDTIYF.

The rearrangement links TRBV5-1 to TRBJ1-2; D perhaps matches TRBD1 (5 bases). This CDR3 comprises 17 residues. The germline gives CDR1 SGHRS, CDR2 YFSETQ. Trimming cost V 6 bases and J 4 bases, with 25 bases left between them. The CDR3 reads CASTESGLLPRSYGYTF. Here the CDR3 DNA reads TGCGCCAGCACGGAATCGGGACTTCTTCCGAGAAGCTATGGCTACACCTTC. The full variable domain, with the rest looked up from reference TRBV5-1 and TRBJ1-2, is KAGVTQTPRYLIKTRGQQVTLSCSPISGHRSVSWYQQTPGQGLQFLFEYFSETQRNKGNFPGRFSGRQFSNSRSEMNVSTLELGDSALYLCASTESGLLPRSYGYTFGSGTRLTVV.

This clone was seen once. CDR3 sequence (DNA): TGTGCCAGCAGCGAGGACAGGGGCGAGCAGTACTTC. It translates to CASSEDRGEQYF. The J gene is TRBJ2-7, the V gene TRBV5-6; 9 bases map to TRBD1. The trim removed 4 bases at V and 6 bases at J, leaving 2 bases unmatched. Per the germline V gene, CDR1 is SGHDT and CDR2 is YYEEEE. The CDR3 runs to 12 residues.

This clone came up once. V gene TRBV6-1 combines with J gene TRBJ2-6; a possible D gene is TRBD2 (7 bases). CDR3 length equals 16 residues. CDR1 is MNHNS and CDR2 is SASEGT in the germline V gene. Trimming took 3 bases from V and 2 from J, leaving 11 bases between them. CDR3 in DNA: TGTGCCAGCAGTGACCTCGGGGGGCCTGGGGCCAACGTCCTGACTTTC. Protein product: CASSDLGGPGANVLTF.

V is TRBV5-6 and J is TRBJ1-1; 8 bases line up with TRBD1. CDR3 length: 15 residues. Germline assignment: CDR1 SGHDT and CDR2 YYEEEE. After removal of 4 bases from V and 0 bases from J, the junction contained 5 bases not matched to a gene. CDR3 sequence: CASSRDRILNTEAFF. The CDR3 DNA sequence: TGTGCCAGCAGCCGGGACAGGATATTGAACACTGAAGCTTTCTTT. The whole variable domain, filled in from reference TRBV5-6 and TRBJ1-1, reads DAGVTQSPTHLIKTRGQQVTLRCSPKSGHDTVSWYQQALGQGPQFIFQYYEEEERQRGNFPDRFSGHQFPNYSSELNVNALLLGDSALYLCASSRDRILNTEAFFGQGTRLTVV.

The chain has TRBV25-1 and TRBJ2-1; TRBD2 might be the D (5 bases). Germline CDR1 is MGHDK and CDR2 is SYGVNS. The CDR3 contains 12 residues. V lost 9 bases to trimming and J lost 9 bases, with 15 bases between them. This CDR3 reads CASSSSWSEQFF. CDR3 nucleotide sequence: TGTGCCAGTTCTAGCAGCTGGAGTGAGCAGTTCTTC. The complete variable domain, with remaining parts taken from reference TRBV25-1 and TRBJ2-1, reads EADIYQTPRYLVIGTGKKITLECSQTMGHDKMYWYQQDPGMELHLIHYSYGVNSTEKGDLSSESTVSRIRTEHFPLTLESARPSHTSQYLCASSSSWSEQFFGPGTRLTVL.

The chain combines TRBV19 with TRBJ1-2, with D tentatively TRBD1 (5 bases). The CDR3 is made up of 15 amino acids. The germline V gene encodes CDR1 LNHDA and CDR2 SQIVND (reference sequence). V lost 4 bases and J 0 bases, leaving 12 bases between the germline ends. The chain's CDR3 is CASSTHRSANYGYTF. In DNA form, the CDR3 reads TGTGCCAGTAGTACGCACAGGTCTGCTAACTATGGCTACACCTTC.

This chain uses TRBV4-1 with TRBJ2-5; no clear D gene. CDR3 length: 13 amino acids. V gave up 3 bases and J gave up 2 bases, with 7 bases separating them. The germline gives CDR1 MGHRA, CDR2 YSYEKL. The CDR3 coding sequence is TGCGCCAGCAGCCATTGGATGCAAGAGACCCAGTACTTC. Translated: CASSHWMQETQYF.

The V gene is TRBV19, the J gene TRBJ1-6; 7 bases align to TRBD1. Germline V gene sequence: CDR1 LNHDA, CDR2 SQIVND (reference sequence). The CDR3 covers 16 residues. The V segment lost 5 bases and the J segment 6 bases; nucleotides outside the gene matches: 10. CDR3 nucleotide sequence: TGTGCCAGTAGTTTGGGCCGAGACAGGGCTAATTCACCCCTCCACTTT. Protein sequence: CASSLGRDRANSPLHF.